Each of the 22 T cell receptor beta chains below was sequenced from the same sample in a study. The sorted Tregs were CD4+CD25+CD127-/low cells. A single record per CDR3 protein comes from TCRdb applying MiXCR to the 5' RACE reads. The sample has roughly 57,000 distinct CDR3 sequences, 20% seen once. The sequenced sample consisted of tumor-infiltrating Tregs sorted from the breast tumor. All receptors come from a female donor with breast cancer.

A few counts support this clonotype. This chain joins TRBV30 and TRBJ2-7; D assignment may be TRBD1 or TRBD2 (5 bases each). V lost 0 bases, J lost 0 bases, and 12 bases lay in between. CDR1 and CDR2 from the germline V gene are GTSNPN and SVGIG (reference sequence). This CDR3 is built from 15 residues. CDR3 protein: CAWSVPGDVSYEQYF. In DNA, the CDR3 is TGTGCCTGGAGTGTACCTGGGGACGTCTCCTACGAGCAGTACTTC.

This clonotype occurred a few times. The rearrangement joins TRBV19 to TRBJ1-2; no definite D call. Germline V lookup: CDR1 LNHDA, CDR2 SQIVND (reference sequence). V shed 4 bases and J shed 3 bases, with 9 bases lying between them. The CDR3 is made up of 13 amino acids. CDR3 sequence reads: CASSRVGYYGYTF. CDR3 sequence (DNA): TGTGCCAGTAGTAGGGTCGGATACTATGGCTACACCTTC.

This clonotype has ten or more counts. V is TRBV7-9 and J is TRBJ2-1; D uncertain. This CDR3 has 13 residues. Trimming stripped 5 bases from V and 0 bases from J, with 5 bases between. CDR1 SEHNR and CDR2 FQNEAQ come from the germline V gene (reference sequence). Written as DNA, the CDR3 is TGTGCCAGCAGCAGTGGCTCCTACAATGAGCAGTTCTTC. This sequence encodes CASSSGSYNEQFF.

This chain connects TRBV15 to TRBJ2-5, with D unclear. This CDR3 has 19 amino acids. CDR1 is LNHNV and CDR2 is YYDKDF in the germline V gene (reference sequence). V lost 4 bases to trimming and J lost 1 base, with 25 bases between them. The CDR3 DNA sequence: TGTGCCACCAGCACCCGACCTGAGGCCCAGGCCTGGTGCCAAGAGACCCAGTACTTC. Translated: CATSTRPEAQAWCQETQYF. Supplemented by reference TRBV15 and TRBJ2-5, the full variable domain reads DAMVIQNPRYQVTQFGKPVTLSCSQTLNHNVMYWYQQKSSQAPKLLFHYYDKDFNNEADTPDNFQSRRPNTSFCFLDIRSPGLGDTAMYLCATSTRPEAQAWCQETQYFGPGTRLLVL.

The DNA for the CDR3 is TGCAGTGCTAGAGACTCGGGACAGACCTACGAGCAGTACTTC. Translating it yields CSARDSGQTYEQYF. V usage is TRBV20-1 and J usage is TRBJ2-7; 7 positions match TRBD1. Unmatched junction bases numbered 4, after V lost 0 bases and J lost 2 bases. The CDR3 covers 14 residues. Germline V gene sequence: CDR1 DFQATT, CDR2 SNEGSKA (reference sequence).

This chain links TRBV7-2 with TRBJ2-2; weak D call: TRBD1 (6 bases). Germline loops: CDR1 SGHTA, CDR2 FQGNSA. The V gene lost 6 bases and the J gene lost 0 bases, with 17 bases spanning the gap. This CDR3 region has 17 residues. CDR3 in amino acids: CASRSPRGYANTGELFF. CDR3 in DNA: TGTGCCAGCAGATCCCCAAGGGGGTACGCGAACACCGGGGAGCTGTTTTTT.

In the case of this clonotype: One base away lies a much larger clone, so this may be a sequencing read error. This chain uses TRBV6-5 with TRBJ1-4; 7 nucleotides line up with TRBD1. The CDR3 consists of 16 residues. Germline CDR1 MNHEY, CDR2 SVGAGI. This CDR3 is CASSRGQFGGNEKLVF. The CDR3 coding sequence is TGTGCCAGCAGTAGGGGACAGTTTGGGGGTAATGAAAAACTGGTTTTT.

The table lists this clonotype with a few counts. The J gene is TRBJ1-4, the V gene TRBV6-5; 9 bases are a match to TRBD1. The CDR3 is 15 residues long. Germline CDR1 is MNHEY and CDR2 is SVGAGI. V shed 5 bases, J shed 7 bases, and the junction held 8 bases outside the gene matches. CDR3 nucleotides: TGTGCCAGCAGTGAAACCGGGACAGGGTTTGAAAAACTGTTTTTT. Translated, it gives CASSETGTGFEKLFF.

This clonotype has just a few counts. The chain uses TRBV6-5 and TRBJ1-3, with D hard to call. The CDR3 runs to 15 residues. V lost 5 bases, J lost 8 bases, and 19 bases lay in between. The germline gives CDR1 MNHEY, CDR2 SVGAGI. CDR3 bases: TGTGCCAGCAGTCCCACCCGGCGGGCCCAGGACACCATATATTTT. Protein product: CASSPTRRAQDTIYF.

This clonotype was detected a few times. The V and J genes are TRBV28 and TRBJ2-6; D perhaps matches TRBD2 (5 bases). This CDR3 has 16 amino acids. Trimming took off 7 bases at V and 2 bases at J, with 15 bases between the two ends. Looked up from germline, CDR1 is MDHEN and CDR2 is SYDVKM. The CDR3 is CASTHSGFTGANVLTF. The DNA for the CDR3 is TGTGCCAGCACCCACTCGGGATTCACTGGGGCCAACGTCCTGACTTTC.

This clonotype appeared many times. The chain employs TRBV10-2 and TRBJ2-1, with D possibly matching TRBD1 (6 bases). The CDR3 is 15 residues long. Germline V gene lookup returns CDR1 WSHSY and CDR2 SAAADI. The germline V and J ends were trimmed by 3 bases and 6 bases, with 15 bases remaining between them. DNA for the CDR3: TGCGCCAGCAGTGACATGGCAGGGGTAGGCAATGAGCAGTTCTTC. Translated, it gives CASSDMAGVGNEQFF.

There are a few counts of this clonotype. The DNA of the CDR3 is TGCAGCGTTGGGGACAGCCATAGTAGATCCGAGCAGTACTTC. Its translation is CSVGDSHSRSEQYF. The chain joins TRBV29-1 to TRBJ2-7; 7 bases are a match to TRBD1. This CDR3 spans 14 amino acids. In germline, CDR1 is SQVTM, CDR2 ANQGSEA. The trim removed 4 bases at V and 6 bases at J, leaving 12 bases unmatched.

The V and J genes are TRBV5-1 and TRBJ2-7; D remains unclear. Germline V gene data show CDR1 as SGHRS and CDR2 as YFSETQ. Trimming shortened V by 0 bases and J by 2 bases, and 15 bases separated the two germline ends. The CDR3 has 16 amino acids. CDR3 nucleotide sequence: TGCGCCAGCAGCTTGGGACGCGACTCCCTAACCTACGAGCAGTACTTC. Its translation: CASSLGRDSLTYEQYF. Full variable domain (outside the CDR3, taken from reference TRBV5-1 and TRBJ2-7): KAGVTQTPRYLIKTRGQQVTLSCSPISGHRSVSWYQQTPGQGLQFLFEYFSETQRNKGNFPGRFSGRQFSNSRSEMNVSTLELGDSALYLCASSLGRDSLTYEQYFGPGTRLTVT.

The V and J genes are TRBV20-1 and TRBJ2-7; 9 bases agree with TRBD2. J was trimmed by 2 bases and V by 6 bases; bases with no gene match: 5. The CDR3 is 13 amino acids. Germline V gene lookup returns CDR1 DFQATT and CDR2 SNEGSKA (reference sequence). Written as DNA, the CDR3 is TGCAGTGCCCCTAGGACTAGCGCCTACGAGCAGTACTTC. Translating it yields CSAPRTSAYEQYF.

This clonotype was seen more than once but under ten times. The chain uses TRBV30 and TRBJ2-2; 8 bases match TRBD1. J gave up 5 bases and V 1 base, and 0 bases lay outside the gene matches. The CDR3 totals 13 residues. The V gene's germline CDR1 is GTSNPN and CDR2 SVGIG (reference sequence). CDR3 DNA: TGTGCCTGGAGTGGACAGGGGACCGGGGAGCTGTTTTTT. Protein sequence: CAWSGQGTGELFF.

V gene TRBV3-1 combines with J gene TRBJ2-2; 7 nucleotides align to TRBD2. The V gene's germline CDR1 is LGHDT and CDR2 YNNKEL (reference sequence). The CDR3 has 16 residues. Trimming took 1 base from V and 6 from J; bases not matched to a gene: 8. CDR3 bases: TGTGCCAGCAGCCAAGTCCCGACTAGCTATTCCGGGGAGCTGTTTTTT. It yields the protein CASSQVPTSYSGELFF.

The DNA for the CDR3 is TGTGCCACCAGCATGGAGGGTTGGACTGAAGCTTTCTTT. Translating it yields CATSMEGWTEAFF. V gene TRBV15 combines with J gene TRBJ1-1; D unclear. The CDR3 is made up of 13 amino acids. CDR1 LNHNV and CDR2 YYDKDF come from the germline V gene (reference sequence). The V gene lost 4 bases and the J gene lost 5 bases, with 11 bases spanning the gap.

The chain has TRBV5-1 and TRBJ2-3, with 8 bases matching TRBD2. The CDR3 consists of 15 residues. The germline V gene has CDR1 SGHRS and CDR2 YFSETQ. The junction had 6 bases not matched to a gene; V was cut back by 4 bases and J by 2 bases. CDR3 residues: CASSDTSGLTDTQYF. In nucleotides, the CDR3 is TGCGCCAGCAGCGACACTAGCGGACTCACAGATACGCAGTATTTT.

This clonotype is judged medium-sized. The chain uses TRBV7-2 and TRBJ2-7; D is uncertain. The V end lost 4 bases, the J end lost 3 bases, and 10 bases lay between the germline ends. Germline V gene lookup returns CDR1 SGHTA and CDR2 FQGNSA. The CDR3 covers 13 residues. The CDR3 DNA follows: TGTGCCAGCAGCTCAGGACCCAACTACGAGCAGTACTTC. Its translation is CASSSGPNYEQYF.

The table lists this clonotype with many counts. The CDR3 here is CAISESLLRDRKLSEQFF. For the CDR3, the DNA is TGTGCCATCAGTGAGTCCCTCTTGAGGGACAGGAAATTGAGTGAGCAGTTCTTC. The chain employs TRBV10-3 and TRBJ2-1; TRBD1 aligns across 8 bases. The CDR3 sequence is 18 residues long. Trimming removed 0 bases from V and 9 bases from J; junction bases left unmatched: 16. Germline loops: CDR1 ENHRY, CDR2 SYGVKD.

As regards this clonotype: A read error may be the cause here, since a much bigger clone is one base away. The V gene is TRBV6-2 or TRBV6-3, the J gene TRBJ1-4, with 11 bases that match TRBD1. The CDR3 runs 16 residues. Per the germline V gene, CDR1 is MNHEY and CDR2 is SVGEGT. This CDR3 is CASSYHPGQGEEKLVF. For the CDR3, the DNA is TGTGCCAGCAGTTACCATCCGGGACAGGGGGAAGAAAAACTGGTTTTT.

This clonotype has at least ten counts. CDR3 in DNA: TGTGCCAGCAGCTTATCCCGGGGGACCCAGTACTTC. It specifies CASSLSRGTQYF. The chain employs TRBV7-9 and TRBJ2-5; D perhaps matches TRBD2 (5 bases). Germline CDR1 reads SEHNR; CDR2 reads FQNEAQ (reference sequence). The CDR3 contains 12 residues. The V end was cut by 2 bases, the J end by 7 bases, with 8 bases between.